Detailed here is one T cell receptor (beta chain). V dropped 1 base and J dropped 5 bases, with 17 bases sitting between them. Per the germline V gene, CDR1 is MNHNS and CDR2 is SASEGT. The CDR3 sequence is 16 residues long. Some clones are missing from TCRdb's copy, which holds only in-frame ones; the method was immunoSEQ multiplex PCR. The sample has more than 60,000 clones; around 90% are singletons. This entry is derived from a study of blood T cell repertoires in COVID-19. The sequenced sample was peripheral blood. J is TRBJ2-5 and V is TRBV6-1; no reliable D call. This sequence originates from a human donor in a cohort sampled during active COVID-19. The CDR3: CASSEGQRLIVETQYF. The CDR3 DNA is TGTGCCAGCAGTGAAGGGCAGAGACTTATTGTGGAGACCCAGTACTTC.